The clone carrying this TCR beta chain came up a few times. These data originate in a study of T-cell memory formation after mild COVID-19. TCRdb re-analysed the 5' RACE reads in MiXCR, keeping a single row per CDR3 protein. The sample contains approximately 210,000 distinct CDR3 sequences, approximately 30% of which appear only once. The CDR3 loop spans 15 amino acids. V dropped 0 bases and J dropped 0 bases, with 9 bases sitting between them. Germline CDR1 is SGHRS and CDR2 is YFSETQ. This clonotype originated in an adult woman who had mild COVID-19 (a few samples of this study predate the infection). Cell type and time point are not known. The chain carries TRBV5-1 and TRBJ1-1; D ambiguous. The sequencing input was PBMCs or a T cell subset sorted from them (not recorded which). CDR3: CASSLVGSMNTEAFF. DNA of the CDR3: TGCGCCAGCAGCTTGGTTGGTTCCATGAACACTGAAGCTTTCTTT.